This T cell receptor (beta chain) derives from a study of blood T cell repertoires in COVID-19. Germline CDR1 and CDR2: SNHLY and FYNNEI. The CDR3 loop spans 15 amino acids. The ends lost 5 bases at V and 5 bases at J; junction bases unmatched: 5. TCRdb's table, derived via immunoSEQ multiplex PCR, lists solely in-frame clones and lacks some. The data contain about 74,000 clones, around 88% of them singletons. The chain carries TRBV2 and TRBJ1-4; 10 bases align to TRBD1. Material: peripheral blood. The sequence was obtained from a woman aged 80 or over with active or convalescent COVID-19. The CDR3 protein is CASSPRTGGNEKLFF. The CDR3 bases are TGTGCCAGCAGTCCTAGGACAGGGGGGAATGAAAAACTGTTTTTT. Full variable domain (rest looked up from reference TRBV2 and TRBJ1-4): EPEVTQTPSHQVTQMGQEVILRCVPISNHLYFYWYRQILGQKVEFLVSFYNNEISEKSEIFDDQFSVERPDGSNFTLKIRSTKLEDSAMYFCASSPRTGGNEKLFFGSGTQLSVL.